Detailed here is one TCR beta chain. Other DNA sequences in this specimen translate into the identical CDR3. Produced via immunoSEQ multiplex PCR; TCRdb's table is partial and in-frame only. In the table there are 85,000 to 120,000 clones, around four fifths of which are singletons. This entry belongs to a study of blood T cell repertoires in COVID-19. The CDR3 sequence is 13 residues long. The V end lost 3 bases, the J end lost 5 bases, and 8 bases lay between the germline ends. Germline V gene sequence: CDR1 MNHNY, CDR2 SVGAGI (reference sequence). Sequencing used peripheral blood. The rearrangement uses TRBV6-6 and TRBJ2-1; a weak D match, TRBD2 (6 bases). The source is a man in his 60s with active or convalescent COVID-19. The CDR3 spells CASSYLADNEQFF. The CDR3 bases are TGTGCCAGCAGTTATTTAGCGGACAATGAGCAGTTCTTC.